The clone carrying this TCR beta chain was picked up many times. Its antigen is still unknown. Total RNA was isolated from each sample in quantities of at least 6 micrograms. V lost 4 bases and J lost 1, with 11 bases in between. The germline CDR1 and CDR2 sequences are SGHRS and YFSETQ. There are 14 residues in the CDR3. Primers used in a second PCR of roughly 6 to 11 cycles were a sample-barcoded 5' primer and a J-beta primer mix. Each CDR3 protein is one row after TCRdb ran MiXCR on the 5' RACE reads. In the table there are some 750,000 distinct CDR3 sequences, over 20% of which are singletons. This sample stems from a study of blood T cells in healthy people across ages. Overall study findings and caveats: Age advanced and TCR beta diversity per million T cells fell, roughly linearly.

The chain links TRBV5-1 to TRBJ2-5; D call uncertain. The TCR comes from a man aged 70 or older in good health. Sequencing was carried out using blood. In DNA form, the CDR3 reads TGCGCCAGCAGCCCCTTCCTCGCCCAAGAGACCCAGTACTTC. This codes for CASSPFLAQETQYF.